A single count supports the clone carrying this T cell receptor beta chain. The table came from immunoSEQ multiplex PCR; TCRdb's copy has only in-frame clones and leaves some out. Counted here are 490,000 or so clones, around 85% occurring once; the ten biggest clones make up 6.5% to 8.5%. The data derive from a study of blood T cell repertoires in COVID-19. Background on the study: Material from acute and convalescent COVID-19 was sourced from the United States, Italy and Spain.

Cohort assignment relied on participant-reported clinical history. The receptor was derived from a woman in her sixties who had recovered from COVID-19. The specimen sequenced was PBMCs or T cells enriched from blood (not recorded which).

CDR3 nucleotide sequence: TGTGCCAGCAGCACCCCTTCCCCGGCGGCTGAAGCTTTCTTT. This gives the protein CASSTPSPAAEAFF. The chain employs TRBV13 and TRBJ1-1; D unresolved. The CDR3 is made up of 14 amino acids. Germline V CDR1 and CDR2: PRHDT, FYEKMQ (reference sequence). With 5 bases removed from V and 6 bases from J, the gap between germline ends came to 16 bases.